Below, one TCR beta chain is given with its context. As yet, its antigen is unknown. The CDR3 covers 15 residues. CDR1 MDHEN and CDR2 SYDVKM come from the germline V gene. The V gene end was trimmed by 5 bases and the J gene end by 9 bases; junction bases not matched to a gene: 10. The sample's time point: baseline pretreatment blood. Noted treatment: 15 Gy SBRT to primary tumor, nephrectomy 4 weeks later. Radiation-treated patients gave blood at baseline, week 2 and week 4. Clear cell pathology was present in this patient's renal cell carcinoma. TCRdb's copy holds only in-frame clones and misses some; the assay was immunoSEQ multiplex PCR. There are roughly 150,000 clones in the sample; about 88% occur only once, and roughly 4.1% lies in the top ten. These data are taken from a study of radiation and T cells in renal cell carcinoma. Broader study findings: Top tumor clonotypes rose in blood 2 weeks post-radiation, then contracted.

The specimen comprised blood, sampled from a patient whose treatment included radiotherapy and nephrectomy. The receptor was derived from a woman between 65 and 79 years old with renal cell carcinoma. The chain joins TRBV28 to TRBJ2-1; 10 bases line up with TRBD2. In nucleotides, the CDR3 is TGTGCCAGCAGTCCGTTTAGCGGGGGGCAAGGTGAGCAGTTCTTC. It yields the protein CASSPFSGGQGEQFF. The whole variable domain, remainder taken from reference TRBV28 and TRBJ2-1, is DVKVTQSSRYLVKRTGEKVFLECVQDMDHENMFWYRQDPGLGLRLIYFSYDVKMKEKGDIPEGYSVSREKKERFSLILESASTNQTSMYLCASSPFSGGQGEQFFGPGTRLTVL.